This TCR beta chain emerged from a study of CD8 T cells in Susac syndrome. Between the trimmed V and J ends, which lost 7 bases and 7 bases, there was a span of 13 bases. In germline, CDR1 is DFQATT, CDR2 SNEGSKA (reference sequence). This CDR3 contains 11 residues. RNA amounts of roughly 0.5 to 1 ug underwent reverse transcription with random hexamers. The immunoSEQ assay covered 54 Vbeta and 13 Jbeta segments for CDR3. TCRdb re-analysed the immunoSEQ multiplex PCR reads in MiXCR, keeping a single row per CDR3 protein. This table has approximately 140,000 distinct CDR3 sequences, about 95% appearing once. The TEMRA cells underwent FACS enrichment, while the CD8+ and CD4+ T cells underwent negative isolation.

This clonotype originated in a human donor with multiple sclerosis. Input material: CD4+ T cells from PBMCs. This chain links TRBV20-1 with TRBJ2-5, with D unclear. Here the CDR3 reads CSVSAVGTQYF. The CDR3 coding sequence is TGCAGTGTTTCGGCTGTCGGGACCCAGTACTTC.